The 10 T cell receptor beta chains below were found in one sample sequenced in a study of the immune and genomic landscape of osteosarcoma. Produced via immunoSEQ multiplex PCR; TCRdb's table is partial and in-frame only. This table holds 2,500 or so clones, approximately 77% found once. The sample was tumor tissue from a local recurrence in the femur. These receptors were obtained from a man aged 18 to 29 with osteosarcoma.

About this clone itself: It is likely a read error, because the conserved phenylalanine at the end of the CDR3 is missing. The limits of the CDR3 on the DNA are not certain, so only TCRdb's listed CDR3 is given. The chain links TRBV28 to TRBJ2-7; TRBD1, as called in the table, went unchecked against the DNA. Germline CDR1 is MDHEN and CDR2 is SYDVKM. The length of the CDR3 is 14 amino acids, counting both ends. CDR3 in amino acids: CASSSGSTSSTLAL.

The chain is built from TRBV18 and TRBJ2-1; 7 nucleotides agree with TRBD1. Germline V gene sequence: CDR1 KGHSH, CDR2 LQKENI. This CDR3 has 15 amino acids. The junction had 4 bases not matched to a gene; V was cut back by 3 bases and J by 2 bases. CDR3 amino acids: CASSPLGTAYNEQFF. The CDR3 DNA reads TGTGCCAGCTCACCGCTCGGGACAGCCTACAATGAGCAGTTCTTC. The full variable domain, in which reference TRBV18 and TRBJ2-1 provide the parts outside the CDR3, is NAGVMQNPRHLVRRRGQEARLRCSPMKGHSHVYWYRQLPEEGLKFMVYLQKENIIDESGMPKERFSAEFPKEGPSILRIQQVVRGDSAAYFCASSPLGTAYNEQFFGPGTRLTVL.

The chain couples TRBV7-9 to TRBJ2-7; tentative D call: TRBD2 (5 bases). The germline V gene has CDR1 SEHNR and CDR2 FQNEAQ (reference sequence). V was pared by 5 bases and J by 3 bases, with 14 bases between. The CDR3 contains 14 residues. CDR3 protein: CASSVGLTNYEQYF. In DNA form, the CDR3 reads TGTGCCAGCAGCGTCGGACTGACAAACTACGAGCAGTACTTC.

The chain employs TRBV7-2 and TRBJ2-7; D might be TRBD2 (6 bases). The CDR3 runs to 13 residues. Trimming removed 8 bases from V and 2 bases from J, with 13 bases in between. Germline V gene sequence: CDR1 SGHTA, CDR2 FQGNSA. CDR3 bases: TGTGCCAGCGGGCGGGACCCAACCTACGAGCAGTACTTC. Protein product: CASGRDPTYEQYF.

The J gene is TRBJ1-2, the V gene TRBV9; D may be TRBD1 (5 bases). V dropped 1 base and J dropped 8 bases, with 21 bases sitting between them. CDR3 size: 16 residues. CDR1 is SGDLS, CDR2 YYNGEE, per germline. CDR3 DNA: TGTGCCAGCAGCGTAAACACCGGGACCAGGGACCGGGGCTACACCTTC. Its translation is CASSVNTGTRDRGYTF.

The chain couples TRBV7-9 to TRBJ2-7; D uncertain. This CDR3 spans 13 amino acids. From germline, CDR1 is SEHNR and CDR2 FQNEAQ (reference sequence). Trimming shortened V by 5 bases and J by 5 bases, and 13 bases separated the two germline ends. The CDR3 loop reads CASSRATSNEQYF. The CDR3 DNA sequence: TGTGCCAGCAGCCGTGCGACGTCGAACGAGCAGTACTTC.

The count of this clone is one. The chain employs TRBV6-4 and TRBJ2-3, with D perhaps matching TRBD1 (8 bases). CDR3 length equals 15 residues. Germline V gives CDR1 MRHNA, CDR2 SNTAGT. The V and J ends lost 5 bases and 4 bases respectively, with 16 bases between them. The DNA for the CDR3 is TGTGCCAGCAGTTCGGACAGGGAGGGAGCAGATACGCAGTATTTT. Encoded protein: CASSSDREGADTQYF.

The CDR3 is CASSERGGITDTQYF. In DNA, the CDR3 is TGTGCCAGCAGTGAAAGGGGCGGAATCACAGATACGCAGTATTTT. V usage is TRBV6-4 and J usage is TRBJ2-3, with a possible D match to TRBD1 (5 bases). V lost 3 bases and J 2 bases, leaving 12 bases between the germline ends. This CDR3 spans 15 amino acids. CDR1 and CDR2 (germline): MRHNA, SNTAGT.

The J gene is TRBJ2-7, the V gene TRBV7-9; 11 positions match TRBD1. This CDR3 is 16 amino acids long. CDR1 and CDR2 (germline): SEHNR, FQNEAQ (reference sequence). V was pared by 5 bases and J by 3 bases, with 9 bases of the junction left unmatched. The CDR3 nucleotides are TGTGCCAGCAGCCTCGGGACAGGGGGGAGAGGCTACGAGCAGTACTTC. Its translation: CASSLGTGGRGYEQYF. The full variable domain, with the rest looked up from reference TRBV7-9 and TRBJ2-7, is DTGVSQNPRHKITKRGQNVTFRCDPISEHNRLYWYRQTLGQGPEFLTYFQNEAQLEKSRLLSDRFSAERPKGSFSTLEIQRTEQGDSAMYLCASSLGTGGRGYEQYFGPGTRLTVT.

The chain combines TRBV19 with TRBJ1-4; D not resolved. This CDR3 has 15 amino acids. Trimming shortened V by 9 bases and J by 6 bases, and 20 bases separated the two germline ends. Germline values: CDR1 LNHDA, CDR2 SQIVND (reference sequence). The CDR3 sequence is CASRSRAQADEKLFF. The CDR3 DNA is TGTGCCAGCCGAAGTAGGGCCCAGGCGGATGAAAAACTGTTTTTT.